This is a list of T cell receptor beta chains from one sample in a study of CD8+ T cells in alopecia areata. Measured with immunoSEQ multiplex PCR; TCRdb has only the in-frame clones, and not every one. The repertoire consists of 150,000 to 200,000 clones, with about 60% occurring once and the leading ten covering about 3%. This specimen was CD4+ T cells sorted from blood, taken at week 4, from a patient treated with tofacitinib. These receptors originate from a human donor with alopecia areata. Both conserved end residues are part of each CDR3. The D gene is left open where the match is weak. Clone sizes are given selectively: once, few, many, or a class where the clone is expanded.

d_call,v_call,j_call,clone_size,cdr3_aa,cdr3_nt
NA,TRBV10-2,TRBJ1-2,NA,CASRPTQGNYGYTF,TGCGCCAGCAGACCCACCCAGGGTAACTATGGCTACACCTTC
NA,TRBV29-1,TRBJ2-5,NA,CSVDGETQYF,TGCAGCGTGGATGGGGAGACCCAGTACTTC
NA,TRBV2,TRBJ2-1,NA,CASNGGYNEQFF,TGTGCCAGCAACGGGGGATACAATGAGCAGTTCTTC
NA,TRBV20-1,TRBJ1-2,few,CLVRGDGYTF,TGCCTGGTCCGGGGGGATGGCTACACCTTC
NA,TRBV28,TRBJ1-1,NA,CASSLQGGAFF,TGTGCCAGCAGCCTACAGGGTGGGGCTTTCTTT
TRBD1,TRBV25-1,TRBJ2-4,NA,CASRETGREGIQYF,TGTGCCAGCAGGGAGACAGGGAGAGAGGGCATTCAGTACTTC
NA,TRBV5-1,TRBJ2-7,few,CASSLGGYEQYF,TGCGCCAGCAGCTTGGGGGGCTACGAGCAGTACTTC
NA,TRBV20-1,TRBJ1-1,NA,CSAKIDGGAFF,TGCAGTGCTAAAATAGACGGCGGAGCTTTCTTT
NA,TRBV29-1,TRBJ2-7,few,CSVEAQGSRGLYEQYF,TGCAGCGTTGAAGCACAGGGCTCCCGGGGATTATACGAGCAGTACTTC
NA,TRBV5-4,TRBJ2-1,NA,CASSLLATARGNEQFF,TGTGCCAGCAGCTTGCTAGCAACCGCCCGGGGCAATGAGCAGTTCTTC